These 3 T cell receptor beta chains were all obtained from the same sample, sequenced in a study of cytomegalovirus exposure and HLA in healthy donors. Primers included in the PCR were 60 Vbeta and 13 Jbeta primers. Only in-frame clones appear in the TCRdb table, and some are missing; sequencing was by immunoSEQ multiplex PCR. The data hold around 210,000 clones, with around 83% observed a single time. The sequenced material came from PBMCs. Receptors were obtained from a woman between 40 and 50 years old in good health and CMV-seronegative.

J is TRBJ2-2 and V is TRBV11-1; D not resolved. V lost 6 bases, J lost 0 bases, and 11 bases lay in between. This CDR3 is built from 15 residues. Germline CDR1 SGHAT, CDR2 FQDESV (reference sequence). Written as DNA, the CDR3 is TGTGCCAGCAGTTTCACTATCGCGAACACCGGGGAGCTGTTTTTT. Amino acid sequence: CASSFTIANTGELFF.

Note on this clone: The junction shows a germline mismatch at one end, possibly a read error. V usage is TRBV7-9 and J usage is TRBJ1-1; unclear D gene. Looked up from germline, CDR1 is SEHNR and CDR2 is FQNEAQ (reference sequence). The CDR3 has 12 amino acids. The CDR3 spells CSSSLIQMEAFF. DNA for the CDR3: TGTTCCAGCAGCTTAATTCAGATGGAAGCTTTCTTT.

Here the CDR3 DNA reads TGCAGCCTTCGGGGGGGCTCCTACAATGAGCAGTTCTTC. Its translation: CSLRGGSYNEQFF. The chain links TRBV29-1 to TRBJ2-1, with 8 bases fitting TRBD2. V was pared by 8 bases and J by 0 bases, with 3 bases of the junction left unmatched. The CDR3 totals 13 residues. Germline V gene sequence: CDR1 SQVTM, CDR2 ANQGSEA.